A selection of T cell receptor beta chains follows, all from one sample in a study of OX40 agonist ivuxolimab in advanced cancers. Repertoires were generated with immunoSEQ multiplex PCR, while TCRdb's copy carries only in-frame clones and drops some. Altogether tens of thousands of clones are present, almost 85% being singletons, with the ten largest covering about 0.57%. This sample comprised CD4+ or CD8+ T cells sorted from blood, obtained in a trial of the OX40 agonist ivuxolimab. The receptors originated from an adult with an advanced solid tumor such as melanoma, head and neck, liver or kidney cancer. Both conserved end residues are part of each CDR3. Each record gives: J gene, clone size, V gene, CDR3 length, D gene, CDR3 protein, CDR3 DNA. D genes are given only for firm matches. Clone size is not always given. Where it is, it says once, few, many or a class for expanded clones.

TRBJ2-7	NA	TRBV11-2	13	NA	CASGDTLRYEQYF	TGTGCCAGCGGCGACACCCTCCGCTACGAGCAGTACTTC
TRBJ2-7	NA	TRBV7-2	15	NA	CASSLGPGALYEQYF	TGTGCCAGCTCTCTAGGGCCCGGCGCCCTCTACGAGCAGTACTTC
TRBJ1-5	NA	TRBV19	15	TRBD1	CASRRTGGPNQPQHF	TGTGCCAGTAGAAGGACAGGGGGACCCAATCAGCCCCAGCATTTT
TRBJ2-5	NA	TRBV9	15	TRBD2	CASSVGTSGGETQYF	TGTGCCAGCAGCGTCGGGACTAGCGGGGGAGAGACCCAGTACTTC
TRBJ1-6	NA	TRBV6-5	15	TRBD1	CASSRGQGVWSPLHF	TGTGCCAGCAGTCGGGGACAGGGGGTTTGGTCACCCCTCCACTTT
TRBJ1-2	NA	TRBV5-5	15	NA	CASSFQSAPNYGYTF	TGTGCCAGCAGCTTTCAATCAGCTCCCAACTATGGCTACACCTTC
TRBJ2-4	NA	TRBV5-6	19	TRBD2	CASSSGAASGVLAKNIQYF	TGTGCCAGCAGCTCGGGGGCGGCTAGCGGGGTCCTAGCCAAAAACATTCAGTACTTC
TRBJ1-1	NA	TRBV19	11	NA	CASRQRTEAFF	TGTGCCAGCAGACAGCGAACTGAAGCTTTCTTT
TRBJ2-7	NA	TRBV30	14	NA	CAWSWGQGYYEQYF	TGTGCCTGGAGTTGGGGGCAAGGCTACTACGAGCAGTACTTC
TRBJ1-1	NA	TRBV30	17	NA	CAWSLPSGRQVNTEAFF	TGTGCCTGGAGCCTCCCCTCAGGGAGGCAAGTGAACACTGAAGCTTTCTTT
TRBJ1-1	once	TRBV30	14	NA	CAWRLGTGNTEAFF	TGTGCCTGGAGATTAGGGACGGGGAACACTGAAGCTTTCTTT
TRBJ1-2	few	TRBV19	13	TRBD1	CASSTGQDYGYTF	TGTGCCAGTAGCACAGGACAGGACTATGGCTACACCTTC
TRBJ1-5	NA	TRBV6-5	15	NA	CASSYSTGFGQPQHF	TGTGCCAGCAGTTACTCGACAGGATTCGGGCAGCCCCAGCATTTT
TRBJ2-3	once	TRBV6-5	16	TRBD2	CASSYSTSGGLHTQYF	TGTGCCAGCAGTTACTCGACTAGCGGGGGGTTACACACGCAGTATTTT
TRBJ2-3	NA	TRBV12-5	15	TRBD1	CASGSGQGSSDTQYF	TGTGCTAGTGGGTCGGGACAGGGTAGTTCAGATACGCAGTATTTT
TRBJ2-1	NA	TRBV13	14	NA	CASSRPSVSDEQFF	TGTGCCAGCAGCCGTCCTAGTGTTTCGGATGAGCAGTTCTTC
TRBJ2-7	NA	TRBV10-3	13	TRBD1	CASAGTGSGEQYF	TGTGCCTCTGCCGGGACAGGGTCGGGAGAGCAGTACTTC
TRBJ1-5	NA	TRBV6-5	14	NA	CASSRRSVGQPQHF	TGTGCCAGCAGTCGCCGGTCGGTGGGTCAGCCCCAGCATTTT
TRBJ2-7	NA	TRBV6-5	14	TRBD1	CASSSYRGQSEQYF	TGTGCCAGCAGTTCATACAGGGGGCAATCCGAGCAGTACTTC
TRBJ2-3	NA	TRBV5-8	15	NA	CASSFGRGVADTQYF	TGTGCCAGCAGCTTTGGCAGGGGAGTCGCAGATACGCAGTATTTT
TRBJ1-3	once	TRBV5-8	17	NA	CASSSRLDEVSGNTIYF	TGTGCCAGCAGCTCACGCCTCGACGAGGTCTCGGGAAACACCATATATTTT
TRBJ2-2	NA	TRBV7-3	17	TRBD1	CASSLRGTGSNTGELFF	TGTGCCAGCAGCTTAAGGGGGACAGGTTCGAACACCGGGGAGCTGTTTTTT
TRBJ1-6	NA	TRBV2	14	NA	CASSPDTNNSPLHF	TGTGCCAGCAGCCCGGACACAAATAATTCACCCCTCCACTTT
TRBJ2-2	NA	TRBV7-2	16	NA	CASSLFGQGGTGELFF	TGTGCCAGCAGCTTATTTGGCCAGGGGGGCACCGGGGAGCTGTTTTTT
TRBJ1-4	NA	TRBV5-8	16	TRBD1	CASSPLTGVLDEKLFF	TGTGCCAGCAGCCCGCTCACAGGGGTCCTCGATGAAAAACTGTTTTTT
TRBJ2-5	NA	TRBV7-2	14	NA	CASSSQGFQETQYF	TGTGCCAGCAGCTCCCAGGGTTTCCAAGAGACCCAGTACTTC
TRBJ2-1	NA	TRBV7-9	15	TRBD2	CASRLTSGGDAEQFF	TGTGCCAGCAGATTGACTAGCGGGGGGGACGCTGAGCAGTTCTTC
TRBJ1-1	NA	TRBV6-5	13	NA	CASSYAINTEAFF	TGTGCCAGCAGTTACGCAATAAACACTGAAGCTTTCTTT
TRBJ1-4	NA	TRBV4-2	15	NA	CASSQGDSDNEKLFF	TGTGCCAGCAGCCAGGGGGACTCCGATAATGAAAAACTGTTTTTT
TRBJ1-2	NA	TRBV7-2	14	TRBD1	CASSFQQGNYGYTF	TGTGCCAGCAGTTTCCAACAGGGGAACTATGGCTACACCTTC
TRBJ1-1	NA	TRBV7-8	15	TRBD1	CASSFLGQGATEAFF	TGTGCCAGCAGCTTTTTGGGACAGGGAGCCACTGAAGCTTTCTTT
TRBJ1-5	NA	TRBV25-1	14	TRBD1	CASSSRQGDQPQHF	TGTGCCAGCAGCTCCAGACAGGGAGATCAGCCCCAGCATTTT
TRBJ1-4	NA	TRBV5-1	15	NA	CVSSPEGQGNEKLFF	TGCGTCAGCAGCCCCGAGGGGCAGGGTAATGAAAAACTGTTTTTT
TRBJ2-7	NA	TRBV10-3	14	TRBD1	CAISESTGAYEQYF	TGTGCCATCAGTGAGTCTACAGGGGCCTACGAGCAGTACTTC
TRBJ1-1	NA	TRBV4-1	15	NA	CASSRSGFRDTEAFF	TGCGCCAGCAGCCGGTCAGGGTTTAGGGACACTGAAGCTTTCTTT
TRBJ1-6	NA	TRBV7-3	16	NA	CASSRRGVGTNSPLHF	TGTGCCAGCAGCCGAAGGGGGGTAGGGACCAATTCACCCCTCCACTTT
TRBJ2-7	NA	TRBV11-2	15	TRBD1	CASSFGQGIAYEQYF	TGTGCCAGCAGCTTTGGACAGGGAATCGCCTACGAGCAGTACTTC
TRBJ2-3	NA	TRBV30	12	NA	CAWGLSVDTQYF	TGTGCCTGGGGCCTGTCAGTTGATACGCAGTATTTT
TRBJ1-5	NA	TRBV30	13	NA	CAWSSSREQPQHF	TGTGCCTGGAGTTCGAGCAGGGAGCAGCCCCAGCATTTT
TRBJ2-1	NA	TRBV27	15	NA	CASRNLGGGSNEQFF	TGTGCCAGCAGAAACCTAGGGGGGGGGAGCAATGAGCAGTTCTTC
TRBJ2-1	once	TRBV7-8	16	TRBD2	CASSLVAGGVGNEQFF	TGTGCCAGCAGCTTAGTAGCGGGGGGGGTTGGGAATGAGCAGTTCTTC
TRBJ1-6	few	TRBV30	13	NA	CAWSLRGGSPLHF	TGTGCCTGGAGTCTCAGGGGAGGATCACCCCTCCACTTT
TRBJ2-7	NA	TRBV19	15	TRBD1	CASSRGQGIFYEQYF	TGTGCCAGTAGTAGAGGACAGGGGATCTTCTACGAGCAGTACTTC
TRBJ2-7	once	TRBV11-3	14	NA	CASSLAIRGGEQYF	TGTGCCAGCAGCTTAGCGATCAGGGGCGGCGAGCAGTACTTC
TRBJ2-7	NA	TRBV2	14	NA	CASSYRENGYEQYF	TGTGCCAGCAGTTACAGGGAGAACGGGTACGAGCAGTACTTC
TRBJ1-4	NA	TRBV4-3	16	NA	CASSQDLRTGLEKLFF	TGCGCCAGCAGCCAAGATCTTCGAACAGGGCTTGAAAAACTGTTTTTT
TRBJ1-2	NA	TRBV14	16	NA	CASSLQTSAAGHGYTF	TGTGCCAGCAGCCTTCAGACATCAGCCGCAGGACATGGCTACACCTTC
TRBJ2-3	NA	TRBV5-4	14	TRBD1	CASSMTGHIDTQYF	TGTGCCAGCAGCATGACAGGGCATATAGATACGCAGTATTTT
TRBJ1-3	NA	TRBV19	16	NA	CASSNLHRDLRNTIYF	TGTGCCAGTAGCAACCTCCACAGGGACTTAAGAAACACCATATATTTT
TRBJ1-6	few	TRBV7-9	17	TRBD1	CASSSIRLTGKGSPLHF	TGTGCCAGCAGCTCTATAAGGCTGACAGGGAAAGGCTCACCCCTCCACTTT
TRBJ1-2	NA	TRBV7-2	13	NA	CASSLDAGHGYTF	TGTGCCAGCAGCTTAGACGCTGGGCACGGCTACACCTTC